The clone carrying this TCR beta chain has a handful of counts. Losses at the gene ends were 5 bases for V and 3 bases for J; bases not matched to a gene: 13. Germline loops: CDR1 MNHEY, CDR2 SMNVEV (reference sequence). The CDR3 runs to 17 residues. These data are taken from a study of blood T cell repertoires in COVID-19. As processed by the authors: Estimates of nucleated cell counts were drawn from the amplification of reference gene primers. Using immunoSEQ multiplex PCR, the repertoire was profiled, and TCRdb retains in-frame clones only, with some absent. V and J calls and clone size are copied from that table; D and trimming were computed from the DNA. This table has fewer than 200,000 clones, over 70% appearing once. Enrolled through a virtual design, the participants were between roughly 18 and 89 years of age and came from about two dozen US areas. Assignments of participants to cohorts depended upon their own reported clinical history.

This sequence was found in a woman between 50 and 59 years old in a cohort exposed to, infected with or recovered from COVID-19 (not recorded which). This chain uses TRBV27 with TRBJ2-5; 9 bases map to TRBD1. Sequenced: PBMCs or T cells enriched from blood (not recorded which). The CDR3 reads CASSISFGQGSEETQYF. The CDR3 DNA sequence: TGTGCCAGCAGTATCTCATTCGGACAGGGGTCGGAAGAGACCCAGTACTTC.